What follows describes a single T cell receptor (beta chain). The sample comes from a study of blood T cell repertoires in COVID-19. Across the study: The analysed material was cDNA or gDNA that came from T cells, B-cell-depleted T cells, or PBMCs.

Repertoires were generated with immunoSEQ multiplex PCR, while TCRdb's copy carries only in-frame clones and drops some. The sample holds approximately 260,000 clones; 70% to 90% are singletons and the top ten take roughly 3.9%. Germline V lookup: CDR1 SEHNR, CDR2 FQNEAQ (reference sequence). V was trimmed by 2 bases and J by 7 bases, leaving 12 bases between them. The CDR3 runs 14 residues. The receptor was isolated from a woman in her thirties or forties with acute or convalescent COVID-19. What was sequenced was peripheral blood. This sequence joins TRBV7-9 and TRBJ2-1; D is undetermined. Here the CDR3 reads CASSLLRGPNEQFF. DNA of the CDR3: TGTGCCAGCAGCTTATTACGTGGGCCTAATGAGCAGTTCTTC. The full variable domain, with the rest looked up from reference TRBV7-9 and TRBJ2-1, is DTGVSQNPRHKITKRGQNVTFRCDPISEHNRLYWYRQTLGQGPEFLTYFQNEAQLEKSRLLSDRFSAERPKGSFSTLEIQRTEQGDSAMYLCASSLLRGPNEQFFGPGTRLTVL.